This is a list of T cell receptor beta chains from one sample in a study of control samples from healthy donors and cancer patients. The repertoire was sequenced with immunoSEQ multiplex PCR; TCRdb's copy has only in-frame clones and lacks some. Among about 38,000 clones listed, about 83% were seen once. What was sequenced was PBMCs. The receptors come from a woman aged 55-75 years with lung cancer. CDR3s include the opening cysteine and the closing phenylalanine or tryptophan. The order of the fields is J gene, CDR3 length, V gene, clone size, CDR3 protein. Part of the rows lack a size; the others show once, few, many or a class for expanded clones.

>TRBJ2-5|13|TRBV10-1|few
CASSGTVQETQYF
>TRBJ1-4|12|TRBV30|-
CAWSVRAEKLFF
>TRBJ2-7|15|TRBV10-1|-
CASSESNWQGREQYF
>TRBJ1-1|12|TRBV11-2|-
CASKGEETEAFF
>TRBJ1-6|15|TRBV10-3|-
CAISVTADSDSPLHF
>TRBJ1-4|16|TRBV6-5|-
CASSYSMGRANEKLFF
>TRBJ2-3|13|TRBV12-3/TRBV12-4|few
CASTGLAKDTQYF
>TRBJ1-6|15|TRBV5-4|-
CASSLEGAGNSPLHF
>TRBJ1-2|16|TRBV9|-
CASSGDLGVANYGYTF
>TRBJ2-2|13|TRBV6-5|-
CASSYGSSGELFF
>TRBJ1-3|17|TRBV13|-
CASSLEGDSPLRNTIYF
>TRBJ2-7|18|TRBV23-1|-
CASTHINSGASSAYEQYF
>TRBJ2-7|11|TRBV30|once
CAWGGGGEQYF
>TRBJ1-2|14|TRBV6-6|-
CASSYRETNYGYTF
>TRBJ2-7|14|TRBV14|-
CASSQGLRPNEQYF
>TRBJ1-2|16|TRBV7-8|-
CASSLGGTGGRYGYTF
>TRBJ2-5|15|TRBV13|-
CASSRGTGVLETQYF
>TRBJ1-5|12|TRBV5-3|-
CARSLCPQPQHF
>TRBJ2-5|14|TRBV9|-
CASSVAAPALTQYF
>TRBJ2-1|17|TRBV9|-
CASSRSGLGSADGEQFF
>TRBJ1-1|16|TRBV15|-
CATSRLMVGQRTEAFF
>TRBJ2-7|12|TRBV10-3|-
CAIRQGVHEQYF
>TRBJ2-3|19|TRBV4-3|-
CASSQGGPGTGDITDTQYF
>TRBJ2-5|11|TRBV5-1|few
CASIGGETQYF
>TRBJ1-6|16|TRBV19|-
CASSIVGSGASSPLHF
>TRBJ2-7|14|TRBV9|-
CASSASGQPYEQYF
>TRBJ1-5|15|TRBV7-8|once
CASTRGGTGNQPQHF
>TRBJ2-5|12|TRBV15|-
CATSSTEETQYF
>TRBJ2-1|14|TRBV11-2|-
CASSRGLGWHEQFF
>TRBJ2-1|15|TRBV6-5|-
CASSRGTTTSNEQFF
>TRBJ2-2|17|TRBV11-2|-
CASIFTGGQGSAGELFF
>TRBJ2-7|13|TRBV6-5|once
CASSTQKGGEQYF
>TRBJ1-5|13|TRBV6-5|-
CASSYSPGQPQHF
>TRBJ1-1|15|TRBV19|-
CASRRGEGANTEAFF
>TRBJ1-1|17|TRBV5-5|-
CASSEGPSRGVNTEAFF
>TRBJ1-4|11|TRBV5-5|-
CASTPGGTLFF
>TRBJ2-1|16|TRBV12-5|-
CASGLVRLVAPNEQFF
>TRBJ2-7|14|TRBV2|medium-sized
CASRADQVTYEQYF
>TRBJ1-2|14|TRBV3-1/TRBV3-2|few
CASSQLQGSGGYTF
>TRBJ1-2|12|TRBV5-6|-
CASSFSGYGYTF
>TRBJ1-3|15|TRBV4-2|few
CASSQDLRVGNTIYF
>TRBJ1-2|15|TRBV9|-
CASSVAQGPPGGYTF
>TRBJ2-1|13|TRBV7-9|once
CASSPGEWNEQFF